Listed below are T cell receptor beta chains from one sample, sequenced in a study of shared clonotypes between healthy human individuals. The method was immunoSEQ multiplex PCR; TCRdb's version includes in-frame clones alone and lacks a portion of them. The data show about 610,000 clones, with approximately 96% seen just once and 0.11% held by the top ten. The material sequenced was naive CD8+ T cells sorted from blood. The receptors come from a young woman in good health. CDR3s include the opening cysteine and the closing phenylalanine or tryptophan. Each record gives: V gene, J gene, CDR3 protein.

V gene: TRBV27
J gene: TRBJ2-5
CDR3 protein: CASSFSPQETQYF

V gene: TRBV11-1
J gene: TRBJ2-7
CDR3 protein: CASSLDLRVYEQYF

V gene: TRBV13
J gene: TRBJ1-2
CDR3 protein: CASSLGTDVRGYTF

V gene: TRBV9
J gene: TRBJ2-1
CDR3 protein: CASKGSGNEQFF

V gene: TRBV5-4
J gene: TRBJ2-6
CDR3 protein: CASVVRTSSGANVLTF

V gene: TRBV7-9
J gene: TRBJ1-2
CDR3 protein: CASSLQGDYGYTF

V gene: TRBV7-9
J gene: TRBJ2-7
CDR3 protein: CASSFSSHEQYF

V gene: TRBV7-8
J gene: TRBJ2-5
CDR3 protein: CASSRLAGGQETQYF

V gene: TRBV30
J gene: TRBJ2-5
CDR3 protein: CAWSPGTSGIPQYF

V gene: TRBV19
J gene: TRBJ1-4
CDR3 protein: CASSIGRATNEKLFF

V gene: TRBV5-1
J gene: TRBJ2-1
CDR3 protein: CASSLAGTGNEQFF

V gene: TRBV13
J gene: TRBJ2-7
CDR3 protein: CASSSRGTAIYEQYF

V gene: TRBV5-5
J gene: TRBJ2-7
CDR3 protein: CASSFWTGNSYEQYF

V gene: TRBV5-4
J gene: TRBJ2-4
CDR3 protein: CATTSGSQNIQYF

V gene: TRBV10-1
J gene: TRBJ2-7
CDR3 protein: CASSRGRSSYEQYF

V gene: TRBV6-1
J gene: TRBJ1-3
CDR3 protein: CASSEAPDGGNTIYF

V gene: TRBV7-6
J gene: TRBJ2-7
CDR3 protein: CASSPLAGGLGPSEQYF

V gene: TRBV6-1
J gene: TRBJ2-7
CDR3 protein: CASSEEGNREYEQYF

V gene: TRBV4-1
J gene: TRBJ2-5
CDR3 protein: CASSQDTEETQYF

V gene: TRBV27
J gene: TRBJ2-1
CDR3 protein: CASSLGTSGDEQFF

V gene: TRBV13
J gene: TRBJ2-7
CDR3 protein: CASSLRSSYEQYF

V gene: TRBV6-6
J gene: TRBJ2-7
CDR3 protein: CASSQGAGEQYF

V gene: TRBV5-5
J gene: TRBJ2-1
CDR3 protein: CASSSGLVNEQFF

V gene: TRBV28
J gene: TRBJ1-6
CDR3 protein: CASSFESGSYNSPLHF

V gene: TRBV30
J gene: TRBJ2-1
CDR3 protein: CAWSWGSDEQFF

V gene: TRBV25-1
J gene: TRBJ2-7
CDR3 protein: CASSEAGWYEQYF

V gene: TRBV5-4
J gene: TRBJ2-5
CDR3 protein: CASSLANQETQYF

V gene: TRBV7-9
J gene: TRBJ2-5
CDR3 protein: CASSRPRGAEGETQYF

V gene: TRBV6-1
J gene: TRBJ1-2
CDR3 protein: CASSDTYGYTF

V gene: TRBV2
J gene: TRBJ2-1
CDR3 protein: CASTRLATKNNEQFF

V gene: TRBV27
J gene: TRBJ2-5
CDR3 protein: CASSTTGLAGERLGETQYF

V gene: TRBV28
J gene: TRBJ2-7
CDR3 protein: CASSLTPGSTYEQYF

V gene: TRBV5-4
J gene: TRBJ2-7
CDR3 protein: CASSHWTSGRNEQYF

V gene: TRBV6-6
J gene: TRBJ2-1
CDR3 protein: CASSSGEQFF

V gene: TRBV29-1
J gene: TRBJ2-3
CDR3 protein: CSVEDSSAITDTQYF